This T cell receptor beta chain is drawn from a study of T cell responses to AZD1222 COVID-19 vaccine. The CDR3 spans 12 residues. Germline lookup yields CDR1 SNHLY and CDR2 FYNNEI. The V end was cut by 8 bases, the J end by 8 bases, with 12 bases between. General study points: Recipients of AZD1222 seropositive at baseline numbered only 6 or 7. Distributed over spike, vaccine-associated CD4 TCRs predominated at 160-218 and 743-854. The donor cohort was predominantly white British with a female majority, and clonal diversity may have been underestimated. Within unmutated variant regions lay the reported targets of nearly half of spike-specific TCRs.

About this clone: Its antigen remains unknown.

The protocol was immunoSEQ multiplex PCR, while the TCRdb copy is restricted to in-frame clones and leaves out a portion. In the table there are about 150,000 clones, 80% to 90% of which are singletons. This clonotype originated in an adult who had recovered from COVID-19. Source: peripheral blood, taken after recovery from COVID-19. The V and J genes are TRBV2 and TRBJ1-4; D possibly corresponds to TRBD1 (5 bases). The CDR3 DNA sequence: TGTGCCAGCTTAGACAGCGCCGAAAAACTGTTTTTT. Translating it yields CASLDSAEKLFF.